This TCR beta chain was captured by sequencing in a study of shared clonotypes between healthy human individuals (dated by TCRdb to the early 2020s). Background on the whole study: Two women and a few men aged 18 to 49 years were included in the cohort. Each donor's leukapheresis produced roughly between roughly 0.9 and 9 billion PBMCs. Per donor, three plates each were used for CD4 naive and CD4 memory, two for CD8 naive, and one for CD8 memory. The study deeply sequenced blood TCR repertoires of about five healthy adults to estimate repertoire size and the extent of clonotype sharing between individuals. Libraries were prepared and TCR repertoires were sequenced by different laboratories using diverse techniques, in order to increase sequencing depth and limit assay-specific biases. Study-level results and caveats: Higher generation probabilities were observed for clonotypes shared by all four sorted-subset donors than for non-shared clonotypes. Roughly 5% of naive CD4, 3.5% of naive CD8, 2.3% of memory CD4, and less than 0.45% of memory CD8 clonotypes were shared across a few donors. The genetic and exposure-history diversity represented was limited by the small number of donors. Rarefaction of sorted-subset datasets indicated incomplete sequencing despite the large sequencing depth. Larger estimated clonotype richness was generally found for naive subsets than for memory subsets. Sampling was limited to blood, and TCR repertoires in tissue likely differ from TCR repertoires in blood. Pairwise subsampling indicated that sequencing depth was expected to affect the degree of clonotype sharing among donors.

On this clone itself: Its antigen is unknown. No much larger clonotype is one base removed from it; base qualities were not supplied.

Healthy HIV-negative adults with no recently reported acute infections or vaccinations were included as donors. Every donor was a Caucasian adult residing in Nashville, Tennessee, USA. CD4+ T cells were enriched through magnetic negative selection, after which naive cells were positively selected on CD45RA and the remaining negative fraction served as the memory subset. After blood collection by leukapheresis, PBMCs were isolated using Ficoll-Histopaque density gradient centrifugation and then cryopreserved in the vapor phase of liquid nitrogen. Analytical flow cytometry was used to check the purity and quantity of every magnetically sorted T cell population. Genomic DNA was isolated from every sorted fraction and measured by UV absorbance on a Nanodrop 2000c. Using the deep immunoSEQ assay, TCR CDR3 regions were amplified from genomic DNA by multiplex PCR. Extracted genomic DNA from each cell subset was distributed evenly across all wells of several immunoSEQ 96-well plates, and each plate was treated as a replicate. For sorted subsets, roughly 200 ng of genomic DNA, equivalent to 25,000 to 30,000 T cell genomes, went into each replicate PCR. Purified libraries were measured with a Qubit 3.0 fluorometer, size-checked on a Bioanalyzer 2100, and measured again with the KAPA Library Quantification kit. Each immunoSEQ 96-well plate was sequenced on its own single-read 150-cycle Illumina NextSeq 550 flow cell. The source study handled its data this way. Because the immunoSEQ output included only junctional sequences and no quality scores, the filtering could not be the same as the filtering used for full-length reads. To assign V/J genes and CDR3, sequences were annotated using PyIR, a Python wrapper for IgBLAST v1.9, with IMGT germline references. Any read was removed if the V/J assignment was weak (E-value above 1e-6), the CDR3 was missing, or the read contained stop codons, out-of-frame junctions, or ambiguous translated residues. V3J clonotypes were defined as sequences sharing an identical inferred V gene, J gene, and CDR3 amino acid sequence. Percentage overlap between repertoires was calculated by dividing the number of shared unique clonotypes by the size of the smaller repertoire. RTK rarefaction, the Chao1 estimator, and Recon v2.1 estimates of unobserved clonotypes were used to assess repertoire richness. OLGA was used to compute generation probabilities for all TCRbeta clonotypes that the gDNA method yielded from a handful of donors. Not all clones reach the TCRdb copy of this immuneACCESS table, which keeps in-frame sequences only. Checked studies attribute under half of the gap to unresolved V genes and leave the rest unexplained. D and trimming come from the DNA, and the V and J calls and clone size come from that table. The sample table holds 950,000 to 1,100,000 clones, of which roughly 80% were seen once. The ten largest clonotypes hold 1.4% of the sample.

Looking up the germline V gene (reference sequence) yields CDR1 LNHDA and CDR2 SQIVND. Trimming removed 5 bases from V and 5 bases from J; the gene matches leave 9 bases unexplained. From the cysteine up to the phenylalanine, the CDR3 has a length of 15 residues. The read is trimmed to its CDR3 DNA, 45 bases read in frame from base 1. The V and J genes are TRBV19 and TRBJ1-1, with 9 bases matching TRBD1. The source of this sequence is a man aged 18 to 30 in good health. The sequencing input was memory CD4+ T cells sorted from blood. This sample's cell subset or site label indicates: CD45RA-negative fraction. CDR3 sequence: CASSGVGQGSTEAFF. The nucleotide sequence reads as follows: TGTGCCAGTAGTGGAGTAGGACAGGGGAGTACTGAAGCTTTCTTT.